This paragraph covers one TCR beta chain sequence. The sample belongs to a study of blood T cell repertoires in COVID-19. Looking at the study overall: Sites in the United States, Italy and Spain provided acute and convalescent COVID-19 samples. T cells, B-cell-depleted T cells, or PBMCs supplied cDNA or gDNA.

The data were produced by immunoSEQ multiplex PCR, yet TCRdb's version contains in-frame clones alone and is incomplete. The sample includes about 74,000 clones, around 90% of them seen just once. There are 13 residues in the CDR3. The germline V gene has CDR1 SGHAT and CDR2 FQNNGV. With 5 bases removed from V and 7 bases from J, the gap between germline ends came to 14 bases. The chain recombines TRBV11-2 with TRBJ1-2; perhaps TRBD1 as D (6 bases). This clonotype was sampled from a woman of 80 years or more with active or convalescent COVID-19. The sample taken for sequencing was peripheral blood. Here the CDR3 DNA reads TGTGCCAGCAGCCGAACAGGGTTAGGTGGCTACACCTTC. It specifies CASSRTGLGGYTF.